The entry that follows covers one TCR beta chain sequence. Its antigen is unidentified. This entry belongs to a study of T cell responses to AZD1222 COVID-19 vaccine. Looking at the study overall: Investigators merged groups given second doses at roughly 4 or roughly 12 weeks.

V shed 2 bases and J 3 bases; nucleotides not matched to a gene: 3. In germline, CDR1 is SGHVS, CDR2 FNYEAQ. The CDR3 has 15 amino acids. Generated by immunoSEQ multiplex PCR, the TCRdb table keeps only in-frame clones and is missing some. The sample contains roughly 150,000 clones, about nine tenths of which appear only once. Overall study findings and caveats: Regions 160-218 and 743-854 dominated among vaccine-associated CD4 TCRs spanning spike. In the spike-specific TCR repertoire, nearly half reportedly target unmutated variant regions. Clonal diversity was possibly underestimated, and white British individuals and females predominated among donors.

The gene calls are TRBV7-6 and TRBJ2-7; 11 bases are shared with TRBD1. This clonotype was obtained from an adult in good health. Source: peripheral blood, taken on day 0 of AZD1222 vaccination. CDR3 in DNA: TGTGCCAGCAGCTTATCCGGGACAGGGGGCTACGAGCAGTACTTC. Translated: CASSLSGTGGYEQYF.